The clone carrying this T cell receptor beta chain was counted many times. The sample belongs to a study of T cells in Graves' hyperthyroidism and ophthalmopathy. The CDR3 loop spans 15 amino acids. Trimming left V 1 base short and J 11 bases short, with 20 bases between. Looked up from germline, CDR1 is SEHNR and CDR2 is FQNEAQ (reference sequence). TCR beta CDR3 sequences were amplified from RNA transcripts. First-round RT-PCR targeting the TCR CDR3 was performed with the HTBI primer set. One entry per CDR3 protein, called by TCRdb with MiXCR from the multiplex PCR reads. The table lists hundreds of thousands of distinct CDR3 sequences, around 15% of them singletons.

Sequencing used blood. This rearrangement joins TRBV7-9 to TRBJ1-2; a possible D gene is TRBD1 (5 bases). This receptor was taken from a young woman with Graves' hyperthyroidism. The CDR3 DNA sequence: TGTGCCAGCAGCTTAGTTGACGGCGGAGGGACGGGATACACCTTC. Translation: CASSLVDGGGTGYTF.